The next 24 T cell receptor beta chains were all read from a single sample in a study of shared clonotypes between healthy human individuals. Using immunoSEQ multiplex PCR, the repertoire was profiled, and TCRdb retains in-frame clones only, with some absent. The data show around 2.5 million clones, roughly 93% seen once. Material: naive CD4+ T cells from PBMCs. Subset here: CD45RA+ positively selected. The receptors derive from a young man in good health. Some clones in this sample may be carry-over from other donors' samples.

V usage is TRBV7-9 and J usage is TRBJ2-5; D is uncertain. CDR3 length equals 18 residues. Germline V gives CDR1 SEHNR, CDR2 FQNEAQ (reference sequence). Trimming left V 1 base short and J 1 base short, with 19 bases between. The CDR3: CASSLDRFSILPQETQYF. CDR3 bases: TGTGCCAGCAGCTTAGACCGGTTCTCAATTCTACCCCAAGAGACCCAGTACTTC.

The count of this clone is one. The V and J genes are TRBV6-1 and TRBJ2-7; D may be TRBD2 (5 bases). Germline-derived CDR1 and CDR2 are MNHNS and SASEGT. This CDR3 has 12 amino acids. The ends were cut back, 4 bases at V and 9 bases at J, with 13 bases in the middle. This CDR3 is CASSGRGLGQYF. In nucleotides, the CDR3 is TGTGCCAGCAGTGGACGGGGTTTAGGGCAGTACTTC.

DNA for the CDR3: TGCGCCAGCAGCCAACCAACTAGCGGCAGGGAGCTGTTTTTT. Translating it yields CASSQPTSGRELFF. The chain is built from TRBV4-1 and TRBJ2-2; TRBD2 matches 8 bases. The germline V gene has CDR1 MGHRA and CDR2 YSYEKL. The V and J ends lost 2 bases and 9 bases, in that order; junction bases with no gene match: 5. The CDR3 loop spans 14 amino acids.

This chain connects TRBV28 to TRBJ1-4, with TRBD1 matching 7 bases. Germline V lookup: CDR1 MDHEN, CDR2 SYDVKM. CDR3 length equals 17 residues. Germline trimming cut 4 bases from V and 3 bases from J; bases unmatched to any gene: 11. In DNA, the CDR3 is TGTGCCAGCAGTTCCCGACAGGGTAGCGCCCCTAATGAAAAACTGTTTTTT. Protein product: CASSSRQGSAPNEKLFF.

This rearrangement joins TRBV29-1 to TRBJ2-4; TRBD2 aligns across 12 bases. The germline CDR1 and CDR2 sequences are SQVTM and ANQGSEA. This CDR3 spans 18 amino acids. Trimming at V came to 6 bases and at J to 1 base, leaving 13 bases not matched to a gene. The CDR3 protein is CSVRPPGLAGGAKNIQYF. CDR3 DNA: TGCAGCGTGCGACCGCCGGGACTAGCGGGTGGGGCCAAAAACATTCAGTACTTC.

The chain combines TRBV28 with TRBJ2-7; 9 nucleotides match TRBD1. CDR1 and CDR2 from the germline V gene are MDHEN and SYDVKM. After removal of 10 bases from V and 4 bases from J, the junction contained 8 bases not matched to a gene. This CDR3 region has 13 residues. The CDR3 reads CATSGQGFYEQYF. CDR3 nucleotide sequence: TGTGCCACCTCCGGACAGGGGTTTTACGAGCAGTACTTC.

J is TRBJ1-5 and V is TRBV10-3; 8 bases are shared with TRBD1. After removal of 10 bases from V and 1 base from J, the junction contained 6 bases not matched to a gene. The CDR3 contains 14 residues. CDR1 and CDR2 from the germline V gene are ENHRY and SYGVKD. Written as DNA, the CDR3 is TGTGCCACGCAGGACAGGGTGAGCAATCAGCCCCAGCATTTT. Translated: CATQDRVSNQPQHF.

The chain links TRBV27 to TRBJ1-1; no clear D. V shed 2 bases and J shed 0 bases, with 13 bases lying between them. Germline-derived CDR1 and CDR2 are MNHEY and SMNVEV (reference sequence). The CDR3 has 16 residues. The CDR3 region has the DNA TGTGCCAGCAGTTTACGTGTTGGGGTTGTGAACACTGAAGCTTTCTTT. It is translated as CASSLRVGVVNTEAFF.

This clone was seen more than once but under ten times. In the same sample, other DNA sequences code for this CDR3. V usage is TRBV28 and J usage is TRBJ2-5, with TRBD2 matching 9 bases. The germline V gene has CDR1 MDHEN and CDR2 SYDVKM. After removal of 2 bases from V and 5 bases from J, the junction contained 3 bases not matched to a gene. The CDR3 contains 14 residues. DNA for the CDR3: TGTGCCAGCAGTTTAGCGGGAGGGCCGGAGACCCAGTACTTC. It codes for CASSLAGGPETQYF. Full variable domain (missing parts from reference TRBV28 and TRBJ2-5): DVKVTQSSRYLVKRTGEKVFLECVQDMDHENMFWYRQDPGLGLRLIYFSYDVKMKEKGDIPEGYSVSREKKERFSLILESASTNQTSMYLCASSLAGGPETQYFGPGTRLLVL.

This chain links TRBV5-5 with TRBJ2-1; D not certain. The V gene lost 4 bases and the J gene lost 8 bases, with 10 bases spanning the gap. The CDR3 loop spans 12 amino acids. CDR1 and CDR2 from the germline V gene are SGHKS and YYEKEE (reference sequence). The CDR3 sequence: CASSLLGDEQFF. CDR3 bases: TGTGCCAGCAGCCTCTTGGGTGATGAGCAGTTCTTC. The full variable domain, rest sourced from reference TRBV5-5 and TRBJ2-1, is DAGVTQSPTHLIKTRGQQVTLRCSPISGHKSVSWYQQVLGQGPQFIFQYYEKEERGRGNFPDRFSARQFPNYSSELNVNALLLGDSALYLCASSLLGDEQFFGPGTRLTVL.

This chain uses TRBV14 with TRBJ2-3; D uncertain. V was cut by 4 bases and J by 2 bases, with 16 bases left in between. Germline assignment: CDR1 SGHDN and CDR2 FVKESK. The CDR3 spans 16 residues. In nucleotides, the CDR3 is TGTGCCAGCAGCCTCTTCTCTGGCGTTCTCACAGATACGCAGTATTTT. This translates into CASSLFSGVLTDTQYF.

This clone was recorded once. The J gene is TRBJ2-5, the V gene TRBV4-1, with D possibly TRBD2 on 6 matching bases. The ends were cut back, 4 bases at V and 2 bases at J, with 17 bases in the middle. The germline gives CDR1 MGHRA, CDR2 YSYEKL. The CDR3 spans 16 residues. The CDR3 protein is CASSPNKGLVQETQYF. The CDR3 DNA sequence: TGCGCCAGCAGCCCGAACAAGGGACTTGTGCAAGAGACCCAGTACTTC.

As to this clone: Other DNA sequences in the sample encode the same CDR3. The V gene is TRBV5-4, the J gene TRBJ2-3, with 7 positions matching TRBD1. Per germline, CDR1 SGHNT and CDR2 YYREEE (reference sequence). The CDR3 has 14 residues. V lost 4 bases and J lost 2; bases outside the gene matches: 4. The CDR3 is CASSPDRNTDTQYF. Written as DNA, the CDR3 is TGTGCCAGCAGCCCGGACAGGAACACAGATACGCAGTATTTT.

The chain links TRBV28 to TRBJ2-3, with unresolved D. V shed 6 bases and J shed 2 bases, with 12 bases lying between them. Germline CDR1 is MDHEN and CDR2 is SYDVKM. This CDR3 is built from 14 residues. CDR3 DNA: TGTGCCAGCAGGCCCCGGACCCCCACAGATACGCAGTATTTT. Translated: CASRPRTPTDTQYF.

This clone was seen only once. V usage is TRBV7-8 and J usage is TRBJ2-1, with D possibly matching TRBD2 (5 bases). The CDR3 has 14 amino acids. The ends were cut back, 3 bases at V and 8 bases at J, with 14 bases in the middle. Germline V gene sequence: CDR1 SGHVS, CDR2 FQNEAQ. In DNA form, the CDR3 reads TGTGCCAGCAGCTTTTTGGCCCTAGCCGATGAGCAGTTCTTC. Its protein is CASSFLALADEQFF.

The chain employs TRBV7-9 and TRBJ2-5; D remains ambiguous. The length of the CDR3 is 8 residues. The V gene's germline CDR1 is SEHNR and CDR2 FQNEAQ (reference sequence). Trimming pared 5 bases from V and 8 bases from J, leaving 0 bases between. Written as DNA, the CDR3 is TGTGCCAGCAGCACCCAGTACTTC. Translated: CASSTQYF.

V usage is TRBV5-1 and J usage is TRBJ1-1; 7 nucleotides agree with TRBD1. The CDR3 has 15 amino acids. V lost 4 bases to trimming and J lost 1 base; unmatched junction nucleotides: 7. Germline lookup yields CDR1 SGHRS and CDR2 YFSETQ. The CDR3 nucleotides read TGCGCCAGCAGCCCGGTGACAGGGCCGAACACTGAAGCTTTCTTT. Its protein is CASSPVTGPNTEAFF. The entire variable domain, with the rest obtained from reference TRBV5-1 and TRBJ1-1, is as follows: KAGVTQTPRYLIKTRGQQVTLSCSPISGHRSVSWYQQTPGQGLQFLFEYFSETQRNKGNFPGRFSGRQFSNSRSEMNVSTLELGDSALYLCASSPVTGPNTEAFFGQGTRLTVV.

This chain joins TRBV28 and TRBJ2-7; TRBD2 is a possible D gene (6 bases). Trimming pared 3 bases from V and 2 bases from J, leaving 8 bases between. Germline CDR1 MDHEN, CDR2 SYDVKM. This CDR3 has 13 residues. The CDR3 protein is CASSFRLAYEQYF. The CDR3 nucleotides read TGTGCCAGCAGTTTCCGACTAGCCTACGAGCAGTACTTC.

This chain links TRBV27 with TRBJ2-1; 9 bases agree with TRBD2. The V segment lost 7 bases and the J segment 15 bases; nucleotides outside the gene matches: 22. The germline gives CDR1 MNHEY, CDR2 SMNVEV (reference sequence). This CDR3 is 16 amino acids long. CDR3 loop: CASIFYRLAGYTTLFF. The CDR3, as DNA: TGTGCCAGCATTTTTTATAGGCTAGCGGGGTATACCACGTTGTTCTTC.

The table lists this clone with a few counts. CDR3 DNA: TGTGCCTGGAGTAGGGACAGTACAAGGGCTTTCTTT. It is translated as CAWSRDSTRAFF. V is TRBV30 and J is TRBJ1-1; 7 bases fit TRBD1. This CDR3 comprises 12 residues. V lost 2 bases to trimming and J lost 11 bases; unmatched junction nucleotides: 8. Germline V CDR1 and CDR2: GTSNPN, SVGIG (reference sequence).

The chain is built from TRBV7-9 and TRBJ2-7, with TRBD1 as a possible D gene (6 bases). This CDR3 has 14 residues. V shed 2 bases and J shed 2 bases, with 10 bases lying between them. The germline CDR1 and CDR2 sequences are SEHNR and FQNEAQ (reference sequence). CDR3 loop: CASSLPGAPYEQYF. DNA of the CDR3: TGTGCCAGCAGCTTACCAGGGGCCCCCTACGAGCAGTACTTC.

The chain carries TRBV7-3 and TRBJ2-4; D is perhaps TRBD1 or TRBD2 (5 bases each). CDR1 is SGHTA, CDR2 FQGTGA, per germline. This CDR3 has 16 residues. V was trimmed by 5 bases and J by 3 bases, leaving 17 bases between them. The CDR3 sequence is CASSRNGGYGKNIQYF. The CDR3 DNA reads as TGTGCCAGCAGCCGCAATGGGGGATATGGCAAAAACATTCAGTACTTC.

The chain is built from TRBV7-7 and TRBJ2-3, with unresolved D. This CDR3 region has 13 residues. V shed 5 bases and J shed 5 bases, with 11 bases lying between them. Germline V gene sequence: CDR1 SSHAT, CDR2 FNYEAQ (reference sequence). The CDR3, as DNA: TGTGCCAGCAGCCGATCGGACCTAGATACGCAGTATTTT. This sequence encodes CASSRSDLDTQYF.

As regards this clone: This sample also contains other DNA sequences that code for the same CDR3. The chain uses TRBV5-1 and TRBJ2-3, with 9 bases fitting TRBD2. The CDR3 extends over 15 amino acids. V gave up 2 bases and J gave up 4 bases; unmatched junction bases: 5. The germline gives CDR1 SGHRS, CDR2 YFSETQ. The CDR3: CASSLVAGGPDTQYF. In nucleotides, the CDR3 is TGCGCCAGCAGCTTAGTGGCGGGAGGGCCAGATACGCAGTATTTT.